This TCR beta chain appears in the sequencing data of a study of blood T cell repertoires in COVID-19 (dated by TCRdb to about 2020). For context, the study as a whole: Samples from collaborators originated in the United States, Italy and Spain and spanned both the acute and convalescent phases of COVID-19. The material from the prospective study consisted of cDNA or gDNA derived from T cells, B-cell-depleted T cells, or PBMCs. Subjects who had been exposed to COVID-19, were actively infected with it, or had recovered from it provided the deeply sampled blood TCRbeta repertoires that made up the dataset. The repertoires were made available in a free public database intended to serve as a resource for research on the immune response to SARS-CoV-2. Samples were obtained from the ongoing ImmuneRACE study (first 160 participants) and from about 1,300 subjects provided by 6 global collaborators. Nearly every sample came with metadata listing a de-identified subject ID, COVID-19 status, age in years and sex. Where available, HLA class I and class II types were taken from metadata supplied by the sample provider and were not determined by assay-based typing.

In this sample, this clone turned up a few times. Its antigen is currently not known. No base-level quality is on record; no much larger clone is a single base apart. Collaborating institutions collected whole blood in K2EDTA tubes following their own protocols. For TCRbeta analysis, collaborator samples were shipped as frozen whole blood, as isolated PBMCs, or as DNA extracted from either sample type. CDR1 and CDR2 are read off the germline V gene as SGHRS and YFSETQ. Here V drops 0 bases and J drops 1 base, and the junction holds 5 bases not matched to any gene. The CDR3 sequence holds 16 residues, the cysteine and phenylalanine included. Left in the record is the CDR3 DNA by itself, 48 bases read in frame from the first base. The immunoSEQ Assay, a bias-controlled multiplex PCR, was used to amplify TCRbeta CDR3 regions from genomic DNA. For the original study's pipeline: Nucleated cell counts per sample were estimated from amplification of reference gene primers within the assay. To quantify the absolute abundance of each unique TCRbeta CDR3 rearrangement, sequence reads were collapsed and filtered. Productive Simpson clonality was computed per sample as the square root of Simpson's diversity index over productive rearrangements. As stored in TCRdb, this immuneACCESS dataset retains in-frame rearrangements with V and J assigned. A fraction of the clones does not appear; measured against another copy, unresolved V genes explain less than half of the discrepancy, and the remainder lacks a known reason. V, J and clone size are those of that table, while D and trimming were read from the DNA. The sample profile shows some 110,000 clones; more than 75% of them were found once. The ten largest clonotypes hold roughly 1.5% of the sample.

Study-wide conclusions, independent of this receptor: Clinical and demographic metadata were provided uncurated, with the amount varying by source and participant.

Sequenced sample: peripheral blood. The rearranged segments are TRBV5-1 and TRBJ1-2, and 8 junction bases match TRBD1. This receptor was taken from a man aged 40-49 years with acute or convalescent COVID-19. The sequence in DNA is TGCGCCAGCAGCTTGGGTGCAGGGGGCTATAACTATGGCTACACCTTC. Translated, this gives CASSLGAGGYNYGYTF.